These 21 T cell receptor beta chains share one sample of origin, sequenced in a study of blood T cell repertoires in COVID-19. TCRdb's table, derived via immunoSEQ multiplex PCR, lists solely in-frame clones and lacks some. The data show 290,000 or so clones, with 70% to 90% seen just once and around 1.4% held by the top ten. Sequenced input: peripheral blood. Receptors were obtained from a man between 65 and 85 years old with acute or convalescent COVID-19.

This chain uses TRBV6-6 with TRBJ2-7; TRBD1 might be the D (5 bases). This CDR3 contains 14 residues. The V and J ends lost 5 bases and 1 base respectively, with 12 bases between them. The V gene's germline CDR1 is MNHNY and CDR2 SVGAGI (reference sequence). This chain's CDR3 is CASSAQEFSYEQYF. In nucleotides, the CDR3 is TGTGCCAGCAGTGCACAGGAATTTTCCTACGAGCAGTACTTC.

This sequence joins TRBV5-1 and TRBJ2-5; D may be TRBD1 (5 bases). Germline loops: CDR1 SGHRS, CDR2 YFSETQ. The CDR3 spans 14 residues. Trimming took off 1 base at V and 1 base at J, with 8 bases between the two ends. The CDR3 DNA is TGCGCCAGCAGCTTGAAGCAGGGCCAAGAGACCCAGTACTTC. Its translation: CASSLKQGQETQYF.

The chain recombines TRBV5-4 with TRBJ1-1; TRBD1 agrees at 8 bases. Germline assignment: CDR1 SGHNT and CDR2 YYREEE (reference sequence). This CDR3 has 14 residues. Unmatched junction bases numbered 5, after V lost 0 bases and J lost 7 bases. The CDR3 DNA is TGTGCCAGCAGCTTGGGACAGGGGACCGGTGAAGCTTTCTTT. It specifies CASSLGQGTGEAFF.

The CDR3 sequence: CASSSGTLGPWRYGYTF. The CDR3 DNA reads TGTGCCAGCAGCTCCGGGACATTGGGCCCGTGGAGGTATGGCTACACCTTC. V usage is TRBV5-6 and J usage is TRBJ1-2; perhaps TRBD1 as D (6 bases). Trimming took off 3 bases at V and 5 bases at J, with 23 bases between the two ends. Germline CDR1 reads SGHDT; CDR2 reads YYEEEE. The CDR3 spans 17 residues.

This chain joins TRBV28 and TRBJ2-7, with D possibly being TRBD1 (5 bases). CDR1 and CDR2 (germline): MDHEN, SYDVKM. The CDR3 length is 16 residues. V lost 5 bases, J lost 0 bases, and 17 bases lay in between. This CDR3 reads CASSLSGPGHSYEQYF. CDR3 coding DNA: TGTGCCAGCAGTCTTTCGGGCCCAGGGCACTCCTACGAGCAGTACTTC.

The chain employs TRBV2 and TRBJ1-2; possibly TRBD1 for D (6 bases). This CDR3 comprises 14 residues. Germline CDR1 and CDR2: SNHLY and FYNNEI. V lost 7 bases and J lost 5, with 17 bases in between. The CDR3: CASTPRRQEYGYTF. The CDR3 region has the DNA TGTGCCAGCACCCCACGGAGACAGGAATATGGCTACACCTTC.

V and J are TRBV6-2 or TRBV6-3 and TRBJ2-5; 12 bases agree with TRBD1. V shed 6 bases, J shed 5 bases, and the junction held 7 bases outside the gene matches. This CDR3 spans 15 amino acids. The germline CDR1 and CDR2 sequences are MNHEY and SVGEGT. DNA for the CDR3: TGTGCCAGCAGCGGGGGACAGGGGGCTTGGGAGACCCAGTACTTC. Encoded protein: CASSGGQGAWETQYF.

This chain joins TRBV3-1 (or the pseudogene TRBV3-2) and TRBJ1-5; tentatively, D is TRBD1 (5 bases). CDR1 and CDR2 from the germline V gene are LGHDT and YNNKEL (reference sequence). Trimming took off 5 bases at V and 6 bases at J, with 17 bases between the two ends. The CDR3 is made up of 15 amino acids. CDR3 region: CASSSSRRGSQPQHF. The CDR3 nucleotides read TGTGCCAGCAGCTCAAGTCGGAGGGGAAGTCAGCCCCAGCATTTT.

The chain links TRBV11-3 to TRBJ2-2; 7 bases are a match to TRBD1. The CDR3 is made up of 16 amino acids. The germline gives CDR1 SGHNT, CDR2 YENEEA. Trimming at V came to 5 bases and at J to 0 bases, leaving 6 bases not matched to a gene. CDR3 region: CASSQRTGANTGELFF. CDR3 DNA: TGTGCCAGCAGCCAACGAACAGGGGCGAACACCGGGGAGCTGTTTTTT.

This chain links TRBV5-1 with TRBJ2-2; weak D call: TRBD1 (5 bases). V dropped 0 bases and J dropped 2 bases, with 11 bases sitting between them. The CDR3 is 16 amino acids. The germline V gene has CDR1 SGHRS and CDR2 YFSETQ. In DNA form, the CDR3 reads TGCGCCAGCAGCTTGGCCCTGACAGTTAACACCGGGGAGCTGTTTTTT. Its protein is CASSLALTVNTGELFF.

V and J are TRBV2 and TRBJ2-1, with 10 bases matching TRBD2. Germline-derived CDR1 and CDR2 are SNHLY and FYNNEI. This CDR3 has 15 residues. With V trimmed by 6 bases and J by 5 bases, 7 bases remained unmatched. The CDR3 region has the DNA TGTGCCAGCAGGCCATCTAGCGGGAGACACAATGAGCAGTTCTTC. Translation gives CASRPSSGRHNEQFF.

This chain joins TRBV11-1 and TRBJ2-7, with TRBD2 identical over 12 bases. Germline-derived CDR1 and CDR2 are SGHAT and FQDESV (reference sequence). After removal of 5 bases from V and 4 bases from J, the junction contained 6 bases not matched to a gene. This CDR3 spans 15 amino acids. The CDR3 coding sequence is TGTGCCAGCAGCCCTAGCGGGGGGGGCGATTACGAGCAGTACTTC. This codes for CASSPSGGGDYEQYF.

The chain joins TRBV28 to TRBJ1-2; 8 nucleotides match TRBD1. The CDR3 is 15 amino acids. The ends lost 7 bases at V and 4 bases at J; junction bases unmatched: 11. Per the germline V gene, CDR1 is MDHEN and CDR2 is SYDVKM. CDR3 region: CASTTGQGGGYGYTF. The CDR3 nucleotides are TGTGCCAGCACTACCGGACAGGGAGGAGGCTATGGCTACACCTTC.

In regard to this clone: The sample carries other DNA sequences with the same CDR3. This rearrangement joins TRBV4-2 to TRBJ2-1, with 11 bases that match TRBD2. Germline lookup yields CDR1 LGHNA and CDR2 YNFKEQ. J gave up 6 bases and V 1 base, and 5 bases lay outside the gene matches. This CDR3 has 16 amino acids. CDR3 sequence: CASSQVLAGGPNEQFF. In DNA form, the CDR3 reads TGTGCCAGCAGCCAAGTCCTAGCGGGGGGCCCCAATGAGCAGTTCTTC.

The CDR3 bases are TGTGCCAGTAGAGCCGGGACAGGGGTCTACGAGCAGTACTTC. Protein: CASRAGTGVYEQYF. The chain recombines TRBV19 with TRBJ2-7; 10 positions match TRBD1. V lost 6 bases, J lost 3 bases, and 5 bases stayed unmatched. The germline CDR1 and CDR2 sequences are LNHDA and SQIVND (reference sequence). The CDR3 contains 14 residues.

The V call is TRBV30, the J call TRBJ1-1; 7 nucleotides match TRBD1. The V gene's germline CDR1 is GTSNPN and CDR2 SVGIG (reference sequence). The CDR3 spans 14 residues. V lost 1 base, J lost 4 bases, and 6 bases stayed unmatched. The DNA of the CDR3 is TGTGCCTGGAGTGAATTACAGGGGTTCACTGAAGCTTTCTTT. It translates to CAWSELQGFTEAFF.

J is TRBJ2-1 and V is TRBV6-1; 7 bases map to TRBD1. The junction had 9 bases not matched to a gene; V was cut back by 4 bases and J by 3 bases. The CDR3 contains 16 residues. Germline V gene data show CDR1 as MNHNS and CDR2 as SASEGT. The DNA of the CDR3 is TGTGCCAGCAGTGGACATCGGACAGGAGGCTACAATGAGCAGTTCTTC. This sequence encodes CASSGHRTGGYNEQFF.

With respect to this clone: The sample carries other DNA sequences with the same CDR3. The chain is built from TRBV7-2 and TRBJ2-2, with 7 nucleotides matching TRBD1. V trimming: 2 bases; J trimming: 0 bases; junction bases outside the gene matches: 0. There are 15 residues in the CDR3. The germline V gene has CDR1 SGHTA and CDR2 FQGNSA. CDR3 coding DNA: TGTGCCAGCAGCTTACAGGGGGCGAACACCGGGGAGCTGTTTTTT. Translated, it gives CASSLQGANTGELFF.

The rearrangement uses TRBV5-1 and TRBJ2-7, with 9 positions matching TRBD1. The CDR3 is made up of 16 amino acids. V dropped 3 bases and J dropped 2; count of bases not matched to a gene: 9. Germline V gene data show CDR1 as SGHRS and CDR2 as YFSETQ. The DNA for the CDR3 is TGCGCCAGCAGCTCAGAAACAGGGGGCCCTCCCTACGAGCAGTACTTC. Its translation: CASSSETGGPPYEQYF.

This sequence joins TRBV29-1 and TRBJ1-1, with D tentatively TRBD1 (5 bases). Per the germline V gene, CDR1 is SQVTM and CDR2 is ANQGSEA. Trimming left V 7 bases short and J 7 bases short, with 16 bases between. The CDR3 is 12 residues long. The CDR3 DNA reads TGCAGCGCCCAACAGGTTTTGGGTGAAGCTTTCTTT. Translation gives CSAQQVLGEAFF.

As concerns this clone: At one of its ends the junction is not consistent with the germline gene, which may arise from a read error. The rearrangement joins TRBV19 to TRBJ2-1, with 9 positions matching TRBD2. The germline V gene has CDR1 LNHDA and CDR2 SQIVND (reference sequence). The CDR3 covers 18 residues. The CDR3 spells CASSIERPGLAFYHEQFF. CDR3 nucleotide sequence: TGTGCCAGTAGTATAGAGAGACCGGGACTAGCTTTCTACCATGAGCAGTTCTTC.